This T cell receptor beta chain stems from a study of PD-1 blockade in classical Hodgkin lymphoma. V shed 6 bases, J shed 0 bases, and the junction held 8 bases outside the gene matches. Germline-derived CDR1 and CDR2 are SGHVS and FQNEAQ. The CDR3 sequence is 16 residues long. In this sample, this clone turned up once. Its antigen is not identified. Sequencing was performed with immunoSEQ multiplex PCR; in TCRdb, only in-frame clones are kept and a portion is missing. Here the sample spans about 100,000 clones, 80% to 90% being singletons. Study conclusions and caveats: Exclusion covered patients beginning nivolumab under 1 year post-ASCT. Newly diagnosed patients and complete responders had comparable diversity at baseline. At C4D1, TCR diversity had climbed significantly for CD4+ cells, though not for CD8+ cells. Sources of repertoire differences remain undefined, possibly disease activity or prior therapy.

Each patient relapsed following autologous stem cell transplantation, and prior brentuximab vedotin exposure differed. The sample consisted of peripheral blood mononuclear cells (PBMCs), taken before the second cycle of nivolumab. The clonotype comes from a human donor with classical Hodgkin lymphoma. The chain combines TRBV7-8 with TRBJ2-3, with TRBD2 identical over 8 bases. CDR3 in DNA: TGTGCCAGCAGTTCCGAAAGCGGGGGAAGCACAGATACGCAGTATTTT. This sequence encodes CASSSESGGSTDTQYF.